This entry describes one T cell receptor beta chain. Its antigen is undetermined. These data are taken from a study of T cells in localized non-small cell lung cancer. V dropped 0 bases and J dropped 9; count of bases not matched to a gene: 9. Germline-derived CDR1 and CDR2 are SGHRS and YFSETQ. This CDR3 contains 16 residues. This table comes from immunoSEQ multiplex PCR, and its TCRdb copy is limited to in-frame clones, with some not included. Among around 91,000 clones listed, 87% were seen once. Study results and caveats: Median detection of top 100 tumor clones in adjacent lung was around 57 clones. Uninvolved neighboring lung showed the greatest T cell clonality, exceeding tumor.

The chain carries TRBV5-1 and TRBJ2-5; 12 positions agree with TRBD1. Sequenced here: peripheral blood, sampled before any cancer treatment. This sequence originates from a man aged 40-75 years with stage I squamous cell lung carcinoma. In DNA form, the CDR3 reads TGCGCCAGCAGCTTGGCCGGGACAGGGGGCGGTGGGGCCCAGTACTTC. Translating gives CASSLAGTGGGGAQYF.